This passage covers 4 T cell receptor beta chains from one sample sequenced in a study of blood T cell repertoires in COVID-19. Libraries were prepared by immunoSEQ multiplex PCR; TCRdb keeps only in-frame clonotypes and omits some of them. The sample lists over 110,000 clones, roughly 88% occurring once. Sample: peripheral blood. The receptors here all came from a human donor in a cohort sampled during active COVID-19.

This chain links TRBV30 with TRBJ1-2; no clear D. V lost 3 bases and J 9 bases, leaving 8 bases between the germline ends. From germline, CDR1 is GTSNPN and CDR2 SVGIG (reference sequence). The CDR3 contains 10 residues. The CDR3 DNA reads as TGTGCCTGGAGGAGGTCCAGCTACACCTTC. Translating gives CAWRRSSYTF.

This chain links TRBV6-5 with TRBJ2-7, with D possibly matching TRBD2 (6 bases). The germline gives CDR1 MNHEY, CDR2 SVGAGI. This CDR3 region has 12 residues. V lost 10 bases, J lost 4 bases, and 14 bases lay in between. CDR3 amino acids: CATGLTWYEQYF. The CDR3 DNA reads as TGTGCCACCGGACTAACTTGGTACGAGCAGTACTTC.

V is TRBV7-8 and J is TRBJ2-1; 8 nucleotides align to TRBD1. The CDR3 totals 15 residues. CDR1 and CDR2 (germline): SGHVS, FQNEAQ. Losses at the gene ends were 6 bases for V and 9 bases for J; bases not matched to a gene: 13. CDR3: CASSGIGQGWGEQFF. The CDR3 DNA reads TGTGCCAGCAGTGGCATAGGACAGGGATGGGGTGAGCAGTTCTTC.

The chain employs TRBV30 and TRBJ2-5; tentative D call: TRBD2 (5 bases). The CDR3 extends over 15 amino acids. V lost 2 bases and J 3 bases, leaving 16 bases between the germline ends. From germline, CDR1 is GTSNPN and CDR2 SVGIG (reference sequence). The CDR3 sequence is CAWSPPTRAKETQYF. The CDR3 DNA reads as TGTGCCTGGAGTCCCCCAACGAGGGCTAAAGAGACCCAGTACTTC.